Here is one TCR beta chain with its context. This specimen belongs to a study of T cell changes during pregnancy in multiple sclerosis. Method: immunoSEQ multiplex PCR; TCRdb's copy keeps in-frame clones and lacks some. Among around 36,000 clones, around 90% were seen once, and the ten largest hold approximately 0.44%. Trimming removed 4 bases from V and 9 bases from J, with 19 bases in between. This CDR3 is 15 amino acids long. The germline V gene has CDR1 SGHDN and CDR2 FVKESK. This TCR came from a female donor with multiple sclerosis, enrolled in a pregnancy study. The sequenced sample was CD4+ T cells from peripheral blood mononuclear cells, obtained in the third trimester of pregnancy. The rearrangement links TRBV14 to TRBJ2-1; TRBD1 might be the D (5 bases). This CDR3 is CASSRDLSGPVEQFF. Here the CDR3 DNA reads TGTGCCAGCAGCCGCGACCTCTCAGGGCCTGTTGAGCAGTTCTTC.